The 20 T cell receptor beta chains given below trace back to one sample, sequenced in a study of blood T cell repertoires in COVID-19. Profiling relied on immunoSEQ multiplex PCR, and the TCRdb table lists in-frame clones only, not all of them. The repertoire holds under 200,000 clones, about 80% seen once, with under 20% in the top ten. The sample comprised PBMCs or T cells enriched from blood (not recorded which). Receptor source: an older woman in a cohort exposed to, infected with or recovered from COVID-19 (not recorded which).

Here the CDR3 reads CASSSGQGHNEQFF. The CDR3 DNA reads TGCGCCAGCAGCTCTGGACAGGGCCACAATGAGCAGTTCTTC. The chain joins TRBV5-1 to TRBJ2-1; 8 nucleotides line up with TRBD1. The CDR3 covers 14 residues. With 3 bases clipped from V and 5 bases from J, the junction kept 4 bases outside the gene matches. Germline V gives CDR1 SGHRS, CDR2 YFSETQ.

This clone turned up a few times. The genes are TRBV6-4 and TRBJ1-2; D remains unclear. V gave up 3 bases and J gave up 2 bases, with 13 bases separating them. CDR3 length: 15 amino acids. Germline V gene sequence: CDR1 MRHNA, CDR2 SNTAGT. The DNA for the CDR3 is TGTGCCAGCAGTGAAGAGGGCAAACCGAACTATGGCTACACCTTC. This sequence encodes CASSEEGKPNYGYTF.

This clone showed up just a few times. The chain is built from TRBV9 and TRBJ1-2; no clear D gene. CDR1 is SGDLS and CDR2 is YYNGEE in the germline V gene. CDR3 length: 16 amino acids. The V gene lost 2 bases and the J gene lost 2 bases, with 16 bases spanning the gap. CDR3 DNA sequence: TGTGCCAGCAGCGTTCAATCCCGTGGGCCCAACTATGGCTACACCTTC. Its translation is CASSVQSRGPNYGYTF.

The chain joins TRBV5-5 to TRBJ2-5; 7 bases line up with TRBD2. Trimming removed 5 bases from V and 4 bases from J; junction bases left unmatched: 11. This CDR3 comprises 15 residues. The germline V gene encodes CDR1 SGHKS and CDR2 YYEKEE (reference sequence). CDR3 nucleotide sequence: TGTGCCAGCAGATCCGGACCCAGGGAGGGAGAGACCCAGTACTTC. It encodes CASRSGPREGETQYF.

The chain joins TRBV5-1 to TRBJ1-2, with TRBD1 matching 7 bases. Germline V gives CDR1 SGHRS, CDR2 YFSETQ. The CDR3 has 13 amino acids. Germline trimming cut 4 bases from V and 7 bases from J; bases unmatched to any gene: 7. The CDR3 spells CASSPTGFGGYTF. In DNA, the CDR3 is TGCGCCAGCAGCCCGACAGGGTTTGGTGGCTACACCTTC.

This CDR3 reads CASSQVTTGGRGYTF. The CDR3 DNA sequence: TGCGCCAGCAGCCAAGTGACGACAGGCGGGCGGGGCTACACCTTC. The chain carries TRBV4-1 and TRBJ1-2; tentative D call: TRBD1 (6 bases). Germline V lookup: CDR1 MGHRA, CDR2 YSYEKL. V was clipped by 1 base and J by 8 bases, with 17 bases between them. The length of the CDR3 is 15 residues.

The V and J genes are TRBV4-2 and TRBJ1-1; TRBD1 might be the D (6 bases). Germline V gene data show CDR1 as LGHNA and CDR2 as YNFKEQ. The CDR3 covers 15 residues. Deletions cut 5 bases from V and 1 base from J, with 14 bases between. The CDR3 region is CASSRYQGQNTEAFF. The CDR3 DNA sequence: TGTGCCAGCAGCAGATATCAGGGGCAGAACACTGAAGCTTTCTTT.

V usage is TRBV28 and J usage is TRBJ2-4; 9 nucleotides match TRBD1. CDR1 is MDHEN and CDR2 is SYDVKM in the germline V gene. The trim removed 6 bases at V and 5 bases at J, leaving 8 bases unmatched. CDR3 length: 15 residues. CDR3 sequence: CASSSTGTGQNIQYF. CDR3 nucleotides: TGTGCCAGCAGCTCTACCGGGACAGGGCAAAACATTCAGTACTTC.

V usage is TRBV27 and J usage is TRBJ2-7; tentatively, D is TRBD1 (5 bases). The CDR3 spans 13 residues. V was shortened by 3 bases and J by 7 bases, with 13 bases between the two germline ends. CDR1 and CDR2 (germline): MNHEY, SMNVEV (reference sequence). CDR3 sequence reads: CASSLVQAGEQYF. The CDR3 DNA reads as TGTGCCAGCAGTTTGGTACAGGCCGGGGAGCAGTACTTC.

The chain recombines TRBV3-1 (or the pseudogene TRBV3-2) with TRBJ2-6; D uncertain. CDR3 size: 14 residues. Trimming shortened V by 0 bases and J by 4 bases, and 4 bases separated the two germline ends. Germline CDR1 and CDR2: LGHDT and YNNKEL (reference sequence). CDR3 DNA: TGTGCCAGCAGCCAAGAGGGCGGGGCCAACGTCCTGACTTTC. It yields the protein CASSQEGGANVLTF.

The chain has TRBV6-5 and TRBJ2-5; possible D gene TRBD2, 5 bases. The ends were cut back, 6 bases at V and 13 bases at J, with 12 bases in the middle. The CDR3 contains 10 residues. The V gene's germline CDR1 is MNHEY and CDR2 SVGAGI. The CDR3 DNA reads as TGTGCCAGCAGCTCCGGGGTTAGGTACTTC. Translated, it gives CASSSGVRYF.

V gene TRBV28 combines with J gene TRBJ1-5, with 9 nucleotides matching TRBD1. The CDR3 extends over 15 amino acids. Per germline, CDR1 MDHEN and CDR2 SYDVKM. V trimming: 3 bases; J trimming: 3 bases; junction bases outside the gene matches: 3. CDR3 sequence reads: CASSFGDRDNQPQHF. The CDR3 DNA follows: TGTGCCAGCAGTTTCGGGGACAGGGACAATCAGCCCCAGCATTTT. Using reference TRBV28 and TRBJ1-5 for the parts outside the CDR3, the full variable domain is DVKVTQSSRYLVKRTGEKVFLECVQDMDHENMFWYRQDPGLGLRLIYFSYDVKMKEKGDIPEGYSVSREKKERFSLILESASTNQTSMYLCASSFGDRDNQPQHFGDGTRLSIL.

The CDR3 sequence is CASSQDQGLNSPLHF. The DNA of the CDR3 is TGTGCCAGCAGCCAAGATCAGGGCCTCAATTCACCCCTCCACTTT. This sequence joins TRBV4-2 and TRBJ1-6, with a weak D call TRBD1 (5 bases). Germline assignment: CDR1 LGHNA and CDR2 YNFKEQ. The CDR3 covers 15 residues. Deletions cut 0 bases from V and 7 bases from J, with 10 bases between.

The CDR3 sequence: CASSSSTVLDGYTF. The CDR3 DNA is TGTGCCAGCAGCTCCTCGACAGTATTGGATGGCTACACCTTC. This chain links TRBV28 with TRBJ1-2; tentatively, D is TRBD1 (5 bases). Germline values: CDR1 MDHEN, CDR2 SYDVKM. This CDR3 contains 14 residues. V lost 6 bases and J 6 bases, leaving 17 bases between the germline ends.

The chain combines TRBV7-3 with TRBJ2-5, with D possibly TRBD2 on 6 matching bases. Trimming left V 5 bases short and J 7 bases short, with 20 bases between. The germline V gene has CDR1 SGHTA and CDR2 FQGTGA. The CDR3 is 15 amino acids. CDR3 sequence: CASSPSPVAGGTQYF. DNA for the CDR3: TGTGCCAGCAGCCCCAGCCCCGTAGCCGGGGGGACCCAGTACTTC.

This clone was seen once. The chain combines TRBV28 with TRBJ1-2, with TRBD1 identical over 10 bases. The CDR3 has 15 amino acids. The V gene end was trimmed by 7 bases and the J gene end by 3 bases; junction bases not matched to a gene: 8. CDR1 and CDR2 (germline): MDHEN, SYDVKM. The CDR3 DNA reads as TGTGCCAGCACTGACGACAGGGGGCGCGACTATGGCTACACCTTC. The encoded protein is CASTDDRGRDYGYTF.

The V and J genes are TRBV29-1 and TRBJ1-1; the D gene is possibly TRBD1 (6 bases). The CDR3 is 12 amino acids. The germline V and J ends were trimmed by 5 bases and 0 bases, with 7 bases remaining between them. Germline V gene sequence: CDR1 SQVTM, CDR2 ANQGSEA. The CDR3 sequence is CSVYRVNTEAFF. CDR3 coding DNA: TGCAGCGTTTACAGGGTGAACACTGAAGCTTTCTTT.

This clone was counted once. The chain is built from TRBV28 and TRBJ1-1; TRBD1 agrees at 8 bases. The CDR3 spans 15 residues. Per the germline V gene, CDR1 is MDHEN and CDR2 is SYDVKM. The V gene end was trimmed by 6 bases and the J gene end by 0 bases; junction bases not matched to a gene: 6. CDR3 sequence reads: CASSYPGQVNTEAFF. The CDR3 DNA reads as TGTGCCAGCAGCTACCCGGGACAGGTGAACACTGAAGCTTTCTTT.

The sample holds one count of this clone. The rearrangement uses TRBV28 and TRBJ2-7, with D tentatively TRBD1 (5 bases). This CDR3 has 17 residues. CDR1 and CDR2 from the germline V gene are MDHEN and SYDVKM. With 7 bases removed from V and 2 bases from J, the gap between germline ends came to 24 bases. The CDR3 spells CASTNNVGQGNAYEQYF. The CDR3 DNA is TGTGCCAGCACAAATAATGTGGGGCAGGGTAATGCCTACGAGCAGTACTTC.

CDR3 nucleotides: TGTGCCAGCAGTCCCCGTCCGGGGGGGTGGTACACCTTC. It yields the protein CASSPRPGGWYTF. The chain has TRBV27 and TRBJ1-2, with D perhaps TRBD1 (5 bases). The CDR3 extends over 13 amino acids. The V gene's germline CDR1 is MNHEY and CDR2 SMNVEV (reference sequence). The V and J ends lost 5 bases and 11 bases respectively, with 18 bases between them.